The TCR beta chain described here comes from a study of blood T cells in healthy people across ages. It was with a sample-barcoded 5' primer and a J-beta primer mix that a second PCR of about 7 to 12 cycles was run. TCRdb passed the 5' RACE reads through MiXCR, listing each CDR3 protein once. The sample lists roughly 800,000 distinct CDR3 sequences; around 25% were seen once. The CDR3 is 15 amino acids. The germline gives CDR1 DFQATT, CDR2 SNEGSKA (reference sequence). V gave up 4 bases and J gave up 6 bases; unmatched junction bases: 10. The sample also formed part of further work on T cells of mothers and their children.

V and J are TRBV20-1 and TRBJ2-1, with 9 bases identical to TRBD2. The receptor was derived from a boy between 10 and 17 years old in good health. Sequencing used blood. The CDR3 loop reads CSATSVAGVFNEQFF. For the CDR3, the DNA is TGCAGTGCTACCAGTGTAGCGGGAGTTTTCAATGAGCAGTTCTTC.